The next 27 T cell receptor beta chains were all read from a single sample in a study of blood T cell repertoires in COVID-19. TCRdb keeps only in-frame clones here, not all; method: immunoSEQ multiplex PCR. The table records a few hundred thousand clones, around 87% of them present only once. The specimen was PBMCs or T cells enriched from blood (not recorded which). The receptors come from a young man who had recovered from COVID-19.

The chain uses TRBV11-1 and TRBJ1-1, with D possibly TRBD1 on 5 matching bases. CDR1 is SGHAT and CDR2 is FQDESV in the germline V gene (reference sequence). The V end lost 5 bases, the J end lost 1 base, and 8 bases lay between the germline ends. The CDR3 sequence is 13 residues long. The CDR3 here is CASSRTTNTEAFF. DNA of the CDR3: TGTGCCAGCAGCAGGACAACGAACACTGAAGCTTTCTTT. Filled out from reference TRBV11-1 and TRBJ1-1, the complete variable domain reads EAEVAQSPRYKITEKSQAVAFWCDPISGHATLYWYRQILGQGPELLVQFQDESVVDDSQLPKDRFSAERLKGVDSTLKIQPAELGDSAMYLCASSRTTNTEAFFGQGTRLTVV.

The genes are TRBV27 and TRBJ2-5; TRBD1 matches at 7 bases. J was trimmed by 3 bases and V by 7 bases; bases with no gene match: 11. Germline V lookup: CDR1 MNHEY, CDR2 SMNVEV (reference sequence). The CDR3 is made up of 15 amino acids. The CDR3: CASIETGAGKETQYF. CDR3 nucleotides: TGTGCCAGCATTGAAACAGGGGCCGGGAAAGAGACCCAGTACTTC.

The chain has TRBV27 and TRBJ1-1, with D unresolved. Trimming took off 3 bases at V and 1 base at J, with 9 bases between the two ends. CDR1 is MNHEY, CDR2 SMNVEV, per germline (reference sequence). The CDR3 contains 14 residues. The CDR3 DNA sequence: TGTGCCAGCAGTTTTATAGGGAGGAACACTGAAGCTTTCTTT. Its translation: CASSFIGRNTEAFF.

J is TRBJ2-4 and V is TRBV7-2, with a possible D match to TRBD1 (5 bases). V was trimmed by 4 bases and J by 1 base, leaving 8 bases between them. The CDR3 runs to 14 residues. Looked up from germline, CDR1 is SGHTA and CDR2 is FQGNSA. In DNA form, the CDR3 reads TGTGCCAGCAGCTCAGGGTCGGCCAAAAACATTCAGTACTTC. Translating gives CASSSGSAKNIQYF.

V and J are TRBV6-5 and TRBJ1-2, with D unresolved. This CDR3 has 13 residues. CDR1 MNHEY and CDR2 SVGAGI come from the germline V gene. V lost 3 bases and J 2 bases, leaving 7 bases between the germline ends. In DNA, the CDR3 is TGTGCCAGCAGTTATGTCGGGAACTATGGCTACACCTTC. Translating it yields CASSYVGNYGYTF.

This chain links TRBV5-1 with TRBJ2-5; TRBD2 is a possible D gene (5 bases). The V gene lost 0 bases and the J gene lost 4 bases, with 16 bases spanning the gap. This CDR3 comprises 16 residues. Germline values: CDR1 SGHRS, CDR2 YFSETQ. CDR3 protein: CASSLELRGGGETQYF. The DNA for the CDR3 is TGCGCCAGCAGCTTGGAGTTGCGTGGAGGAGGAGAGACCCAGTACTTC.

CDR3 in amino acids: CASRRAAGGTDTQYF. The CDR3 region has the DNA TGTGCCAGCCGAAGGGCCGCGGGAGGCACAGATACGCAGTATTTT. The V gene is TRBV2, the J gene TRBJ2-3; 7 positions match TRBD2. Germline-derived CDR1 and CDR2 are SNHLY and FYNNEI. The CDR3 is 15 residues long. Trimming removed 8 bases from V and 1 base from J; junction bases left unmatched: 9.

This rearrangement joins TRBV5-6 to TRBJ2-5; possible D gene TRBD1, 6 bases. Germline-derived CDR1 and CDR2 are SGHDT and YYEEEE. Trimming took 4 bases from V and 1 from J, leaving 11 bases between them. CDR3 size: 14 residues. The DNA of the CDR3 is TGTGCCAGCAGCAGCACAGGGCTCCAAGAGACCCAGTACTTC. Translating it yields CASSSTGLQETQYF.

The chain employs TRBV12-3 or TRBV12-4 and TRBJ1-4; 7 bases agree with TRBD1. Trimming took 7 bases from V and 7 from J; bases not matched to a gene: 6. The CDR3 is made up of 13 amino acids. Here the CDR3 reads CASKGGSGEKLFF. CDR3 sequence (DNA): TGTGCCAGCAAAGGGGGCTCCGGTGAAAAACTGTTTTTT.

The chain is built from TRBV30 and TRBJ1-6; the match to TRBD1 covers 10 bases. The junction had 8 bases not matched to a gene; V was cut back by 0 bases and J by 6 bases. The CDR3 consists of 17 residues. Looked up from germline, CDR1 is GTSNPN and CDR2 is SVGIG (reference sequence). CDR3 bases: TGTGCCTGGAGTGTACAAAGGACAGGGGGGTCTAATTCACCCCTCCACTTT. Protein: CAWSVQRTGGSNSPLHF.

V and J are TRBV29-1 and TRBJ1-1, with 7 bases matching TRBD1. The CDR3 totals 15 residues. V was pared by 4 bases and J by 1 base, with 9 bases of the junction left unmatched. Germline CDR1 and CDR2: SQVTM and ANQGSEA. DNA of the CDR3: TGCAGCGTTGCACAGGGGAGTAAGAGGAACACTGAAGCTTTCTTT. Protein: CSVAQGSKRNTEAFF.

The gene calls are TRBV18 and TRBJ2-1; 10 bases are a match to TRBD2. The junction had 15 bases not matched to a gene; V was cut back by 9 bases and J by 7 bases. CDR1 is KGHSH and CDR2 is LQKENI in the germline V gene. This CDR3 is 16 amino acids long. In DNA, the CDR3 is TGTGCCAGTCGAACCTCTAGCGGGAGTGTATTAAATGAGCAGTTCTTC. It encodes CASRTSSGSVLNEQFF.

V and J are TRBV12-5 and TRBJ1-2; D is possibly TRBD1 (6 bases). The V and J ends lost 0 bases and 4 bases respectively, with 12 bases between them. Germline V gene lookup returns CDR1 LGHNT and CDR2 FRNRAP. The CDR3 contains 15 residues. The DNA for the CDR3 is TGTGCTAGTGGTTTGGTACTGCGACAGGCCTATGGCTACACCTTC. Translated, it gives CASGLVLRQAYGYTF. The full variable domain, rest sourced from reference TRBV12-5 and TRBJ1-2, is DARVTQTPRHKVTEMGQEVTMRCQPILGHNTVFWYRQTMMQGLELLAYFRNRAPLDDSGMPKDRFSAEMPDATLATLKIQPSEPRDSAVYFCASGLVLRQAYGYTFGSGTRLTVV.

The CDR3, as DNA: TGTGCCAGCAGCTTGGTGGGAGGGGCCGGGGAGCTGTTTTTT. This sequence encodes CASSLVGGAGELFF. The chain carries TRBV5-6 and TRBJ2-2; TRBD2 agrees at 7 bases. This CDR3 is built from 14 residues. The germline CDR1 and CDR2 sequences are SGHDT and YYEEEE. Trimming removed 0 bases from V and 6 bases from J; junction bases left unmatched: 2.

This clone came up once. The V and J genes are TRBV18 and TRBJ1-4; 7 bases fit TRBD1. Germline V gene sequence: CDR1 KGHSH, CDR2 LQKENI. Losses at the gene ends were 2 bases for V and 7 bases for J; bases not matched to a gene: 7. The CDR3 consists of 15 residues. CDR3 in amino acids: CASSPSGTETEKLFF. The DNA for the CDR3 is TGTGCCAGCTCACCATCCGGGACAGAGACTGAAAAACTGTTTTTT.

The chain uses TRBV7-8 and TRBJ1-1; 10 nucleotides align to TRBD1. Looked up from germline, CDR1 is SGHVS and CDR2 is FQNEAQ. J was trimmed by 4 bases and V by 5 bases; bases with no gene match: 4. The CDR3 runs to 14 residues. In DNA form, the CDR3 reads TGTGCCAGCAGCCGCGGGACAGGGGTCACTGAAGCTTTCTTT. This translates into CASSRGTGVTEAFF.

The chain recombines TRBV3-1 (or the pseudogene TRBV3-2) with TRBJ2-7; 14 positions match TRBD2. The CDR3 contains 18 residues. The V and J ends lost 4 bases and 3 bases, in that order; junction bases with no gene match: 11. Germline lookup yields CDR1 LGHDT and CDR2 YNNKEL (reference sequence). CDR3 protein: CASSPLLDGLAGGYEQYF. As DNA, the CDR3 is TGTGCCAGCAGCCCCCTTTTGGATGGACTAGCGGGAGGCTACGAGCAGTACTTC.

The rearrangement uses TRBV5-4 and TRBJ1-4, with 7 bases that match TRBD1. The V gene's germline CDR1 is SGHNT and CDR2 YYREEE (reference sequence). The V and J ends lost 4 bases and 2 bases, in that order; junction bases with no gene match: 11. The CDR3 length is 17 residues. In nucleotides, the CDR3 is TGTGCCAGCAGCCGAGGTCAGGGGGAGTCCACTAATGAAAAACTGTTTTTT. Protein product: CASSRGQGESTNEKLFF.

CDR3 in DNA: TGTGCCAGCAGTGAAGCAAGGGGGCGCATCCGCGGGGAGACCCAGTACTTC. It encodes CASSEARGRIRGETQYF. The chain combines TRBV6-1 with TRBJ2-5, with TRBD1 identical over 7 bases. Germline V gene lookup returns CDR1 MNHNS and CDR2 SASEGT. V shed 0 bases, J shed 5 bases, and the junction held 12 bases outside the gene matches. The CDR3 extends over 17 amino acids.

This chain links TRBV3-1 (or the pseudogene TRBV3-2) with TRBJ2-1; 7 bases are a match to TRBD1. The J segment lost 4 bases and the V segment lost 6 bases, leaving 9 bases of the junction unmatched. Germline V gene lookup returns CDR1 LGHDT and CDR2 YNNKEL (reference sequence). The CDR3 has 15 amino acids. CDR3 in amino acids: CASRLGTELYNEQFF. Written as DNA, the CDR3 is TGTGCCAGCAGACTCGGGACAGAATTATACAATGAGCAGTTCTTC.

The chain employs TRBV5-1 and TRBJ2-5, with 7 bases fitting TRBD2. The V gene's germline CDR1 is SGHRS and CDR2 YFSETQ. This CDR3 has 15 residues. The ends lost 0 bases at V and 2 bases at J; junction bases unmatched: 4. CDR3 bases: TGCGCCAGCAGCTTGGGGCCGGGACTACAAGAGACCCAGTACTTC. Its translation is CASSLGPGLQETQYF.

A few counts support this clone. The sample carries other DNA sequences with the same CDR3. V is TRBV19 and J is TRBJ2-7; perhaps TRBD2 as D (5 bases). This CDR3 contains 14 residues. The V and J ends lost 5 bases and 3 bases respectively, with 14 bases between them. In germline, CDR1 is LNHDA, CDR2 SQIVND (reference sequence). CDR3 DNA: TGTGCCAGTAGTCCGGGCCTGGCGGGCTACGAGCAGTACTTC. Protein product: CASSPGLAGYEQYF.

This sequence joins TRBV6-5 and TRBJ2-3; tentatively, D is TRBD1 (6 bases). CDR3 length: 13 residues. Trimming stripped 5 bases from V and 1 base from J, with 7 bases between. Germline CDR1 reads MNHEY; CDR2 reads SVGAGI. The CDR3 DNA reads TGTGCCAGCAGTCGGACAGGCACAGATACGCAGTATTTT. Protein sequence: CASSRTGTDTQYF.

V is TRBV3-1 (or the pseudogene TRBV3-2) and J is TRBJ2-1; 14 bases fit TRBD2. CDR1 and CDR2 from the germline V gene are LGHDT and YNNKEL (reference sequence). This CDR3 is 18 amino acids long. The junction had 8 bases not matched to a gene; V was cut back by 0 bases and J by 7 bases. The CDR3 sequence is CASSQDNPGTSGRNEQFF. Written as DNA, the CDR3 is TGTGCCAGCAGCCAAGATAACCCCGGGACTAGCGGGAGAAATGAGCAGTTCTTC.

The chain couples TRBV12-3 or TRBV12-4 to TRBJ1-4, with no clear D. CDR3 length: 12 residues. V lost 3 bases and J 8 bases, leaving 7 bases between the germline ends. The CDR3 reads CASSFGYEKLFF. CDR3 sequence (DNA): TGTGCCAGCAGTTTCGGTTACGAAAAACTGTTTTTT.

V is TRBV29-1 and J is TRBJ1-1, with D unresolved. Germline CDR1 and CDR2: SQVTM and ANQGSEA. The ends were cut back, 4 bases at V and 10 bases at J, with 10 bases in the middle. CDR3 length equals 10 residues. The CDR3 DNA follows: TGCAGCGTTGTGGGAGAACGAGCTTTCTTT. The encoded protein is CSVVGERAFF.

The V call is TRBV7-3, the J call TRBJ2-1; 8 bases map to TRBD2. With V trimmed by 7 bases and J by 2 bases, 7 bases remained unmatched. CDR3 length: 15 residues. Germline values: CDR1 SGHTA, CDR2 FQGTGA. The CDR3 loop is CASMPTSGPYNEQFF. In DNA form, the CDR3 reads TGTGCCAGCATGCCTACTAGCGGTCCCTACAATGAGCAGTTCTTC. Filled out from reference TRBV7-3 and TRBJ2-1, the complete variable domain reads GAGVSQTPSNKVTEKGKYVELRCDPISGHTALYWYRQSLGQGPEFLIYFQGTGAADDSGLPNDRFFAVRPEGSVSTLKIQRTERGDSAVYLCASMPTSGPYNEQFFGPGTRLTVL.